The 27 T cell receptor beta chains below come from one sample, sequenced in a study of neurological immune-mediated disorders. TCRdb fed the 5' RACE reads into MiXCR, producing one record per CDR3 protein. The sample has about 31,000 distinct CDR3 sequences; just over 4% are singletons. The material sequenced was CD4+ T cells from blood. These receptors were taken from a woman aged 35 to 49 in good health.

This clonotype came up many times. The chain is built from TRBV18 and TRBJ2-5, with 9 positions matching TRBD1. Germline CDR1 KGHSH, CDR2 LQKENI. V dropped 2 bases and J dropped 7; count of bases not matched to a gene: 5. The CDR3 covers 14 residues. The CDR3 coding sequence is TGTGCCAGCTCACCAGGACAGGGGTTGGGGACCCAGTACTTC. This sequence encodes CASSPGQGLGTQYF.

The J gene is TRBJ1-1, the V gene TRBV5-1; 10 bases match TRBD1. CDR1 SGHRS and CDR2 YFSETQ come from the germline V gene. This CDR3 has 15 amino acids. After removal of 2 bases from V and 5 bases from J, the junction contained 6 bases not matched to a gene. The chain's CDR3 is CASSLAGQGRTEAFF. Here the CDR3 DNA reads TGCGCCAGCAGCTTAGCGGGACAGGGGAGAACTGAAGCTTTCTTT.

In its sample, this clonotype was seen many times. V and J are TRBV12-3 or TRBV12-4 and TRBJ2-2; D ambiguous. The germline V and J ends were trimmed by 1 base and 5 bases, with 5 bases remaining between them. The CDR3 runs to 13 residues. The CDR3 nucleotides read TGTGCCAGCAGTTTAGGGAAAACCGGGGAGCTGTTTTTT. Protein sequence: CASSLGKTGELFF.

The sample holds many counts of this clonotype. This chain connects TRBV10-3 to TRBJ1-2; maybe TRBD1 (5 bases). The CDR3 covers 12 residues. Trimming removed 4 bases from V and 7 bases from J, with 10 bases in between. CDR1 is ENHRY and CDR2 is SYGVKD in the germline V gene. CDR3 bases: TGTGCCATCAGTGTTGGAGGGACTGGCTACACCTTC. This codes for CAISVGGTGYTF.

This clonotype was seen ten or more times. The chain couples TRBV29-1 to TRBJ2-3; D is ambiguous. Between the trimmed V and J ends, which lost 2 bases and 1 base, there was a span of 4 bases. Germline V gives CDR1 SQVTM, CDR2 ANQGSEA. The length of the CDR3 is 12 residues. The CDR3 loop is CSVESRTDTQYF. The CDR3 DNA is TGCAGCGTTGAATCTCGCACAGATACGCAGTATTTT.

This clonotype was picked up many times. The gene calls are TRBV20-1 and TRBJ2-3; TRBD2 might be the D (5 bases). CDR3 length equals 15 residues. CDR1 is DFQATT and CDR2 is SNEGSKA in the germline V gene (reference sequence). V lost 0 bases and J lost 0, with 10 bases in between. The CDR3 sequence is CSARERGISTDTQYF. Here the CDR3 DNA reads TGCAGTGCTAGAGAAAGAGGGATTAGCACAGATACGCAGTATTTT.

Many counts were recorded for this clonotype. V is TRBV5-1 and J is TRBJ2-5; D remains unclear. Germline assignment: CDR1 SGHRS and CDR2 YFSETQ. Trimming cost V 2 bases and J 6 bases, with 11 bases left between them. The CDR3 totals 13 residues. Here the CDR3 DNA reads TGCGCCAGCAGCTTTAGCTCGGTGCAGACCCAGTACTTC. It specifies CASSFSSVQTQYF.

This clonotype was seen ten or more times. The chain employs TRBV6-1 and TRBJ1-1; D call uncertain. Trimming took off 7 bases at V and 0 bases at J, with 12 bases between the two ends. This CDR3 has 14 amino acids. Germline CDR1 and CDR2: MNHNS and SASEGT. The CDR3 DNA is TGTGCCAGCACTCGGGAGCAAGTGAACACTGAAGCTTTCTTT. Translation: CASTREQVNTEAFF.

This clonotype was seen repeatedly, ten times or more. The genes are TRBV18 and TRBJ2-1; D possibly corresponds to TRBD1 (6 bases). Germline-derived CDR1 and CDR2 are KGHSH and LQKENI. V was cut by 0 bases and J by 4 bases, with 13 bases left in between. CDR3 size: 16 residues. The CDR3 DNA is TGTGCCAGCTCACCACCGGGGGCGGGCGTATACAATGAGCAGTTCTTC. Its protein is CASSPPGAGVYNEQFF.

This clonotype has a count of ten or more. The gene calls are TRBV20-1 and TRBJ2-7; 8 bases are shared with TRBD1. In germline, CDR1 is DFQATT, CDR2 SNEGSKA (reference sequence). Unmatched junction bases numbered 3, after V lost 3 bases and J lost 2 bases. This CDR3 has 13 residues. The CDR3 protein is CSASLTGAYEQYF. The CDR3 bases are TGCAGTGCTAGCTTGACAGGGGCCTACGAGCAGTACTTC.

Ten or more counts support this clonotype. The rearrangement links TRBV27 to TRBJ2-7, with 10 bases aligning to TRBD1. The germline gives CDR1 MNHEY, CDR2 SMNVEV (reference sequence). CDR3 length: 16 amino acids. The ends lost 3 bases at V and 5 bases at J; junction bases unmatched: 10. CDR3 sequence: CASSFLRGTGVHEQYF. CDR3 coding DNA: TGTGCCAGCAGTTTTCTTCGAGGGACAGGGGTACACGAGCAGTACTTC.

This clonotype was counted many times. The chain uses TRBV7-2 and TRBJ1-6; 8 bases are a match to TRBD1. From germline, CDR1 is SGHTA and CDR2 FQGNSA. V shed 2 bases and J 9 bases; nucleotides not matched to a gene: 9. This CDR3 comprises 16 residues. The CDR3 protein is CASSLLQGGLGSPLHF. CDR3 coding DNA: TGTGCCAGCAGCTTATTACAGGGGGGTCTCGGTTCACCCCTCCACTTT. Filled out from reference TRBV7-2 and TRBJ1-6, the complete variable domain reads GAGVSQSPSNKVTEKGKDVELRCDPISGHTALYWYRQSLGQGLEFLIYFQGNSAPDKSGLPSDRFSAERTGGSVSTLTIQRTQQEDSAVYLCASSLLQGGLGSPLHFGNGTRLTVT.

This clonotype was observed a handful of times. The chain recombines TRBV5-1 with TRBJ2-2; TRBD1 matches at 8 bases. The CDR3 totals 14 residues. With V trimmed by 6 bases and J by 7 bases, 8 bases remained unmatched. Per germline, CDR1 SGHRS and CDR2 YFSETQ. CDR3 nucleotide sequence: TGCGCCAGCACCCCCCGGACAGGGTTCGGGGAGCTGTTTTTT. This translates into CASTPRTGFGELFF.

There are many counts of this clonotype. This chain joins TRBV7-9 and TRBJ2-7, with 7 positions matching TRBD1. The CDR3 spans 15 residues. Germline assignment: CDR1 SEHNR and CDR2 FQNEAQ (reference sequence). V dropped 4 bases and J dropped 5; count of bases not matched to a gene: 11. CDR3 amino acids: CASSSQRQGHNEQYF. The CDR3 DNA sequence: TGTGCCAGCAGCTCCCAGCGACAGGGCCATAACGAGCAGTACTTC. The complete variable domain, with remaining parts taken from reference TRBV7-9 and TRBJ2-7, reads DTGVSQNPRHKITKRGQNVTFRCDPISEHNRLYWYRQTLGQGPEFLTYFQNEAQLEKSRLLSDRFSAERPKGSFSTLEIQRTEQGDSAMYLCASSSQRQGHNEQYFGPGTRLTVT.

Many counts were recorded for this clonotype. The V call is TRBV6-7, the J call TRBJ1-5; D gene uncertain. TRBV6-7 is reported as an ORF; its role is uncertain. CDR3 size: 17 residues. V lost 2 bases and J 0 bases, leaving 14 bases between the germline ends. CDR3 region: CASSYLRDRYSNQPQHF. DNA of the CDR3: TGTGCCAGCAGTTACCTTCGTGATAGATATAGCAATCAGCCCCAGCATTTT.

This clonotype was counted ten times or more. CDR3 sequence: CASSTPGTSGFAYNEQFF. The DNA for the CDR3 is TGCGCCAGCAGCACACCCGGGACTAGCGGGTTCGCCTACAATGAGCAGTTCTTC. The chain links TRBV5-1 to TRBJ2-1; 12 nucleotides align to TRBD2. J lost 2 bases, V lost 4 bases, and 10 bases had no gene match. Germline V gene lookup returns CDR1 SGHRS and CDR2 YFSETQ. This CDR3 region has 18 residues.

This clonotype was seen ten or more times. The J gene is TRBJ1-2, the V gene TRBV24-1, with D possibly TRBD1 on 5 matching bases. The CDR3 loop spans 14 amino acids. Germline V gene lookup returns CDR1 KGHDR and CDR2 SFDVKD. V shed 6 bases and J shed 6 bases, with 16 bases lying between them. CDR3 protein: CATSPSGTPDGYTF. CDR3 coding DNA: TGTGCCACCAGTCCCTCCGGGACCCCGGATGGCTACACCTTC.

This clonotype was seen at least ten times. This chain uses TRBV20-1 with TRBJ2-3; 13 bases are a match to TRBD2. The CDR3 sequence is 20 residues long. CDR1 is DFQATT, CDR2 SNEGSKA, per germline (reference sequence). V was pared by 3 bases and J by 1 base, with 16 bases of the junction left unmatched. This chain's CDR3 is CSASKPLRLAGGGGTDTQYF. DNA for the CDR3: TGCAGTGCTAGCAAACCGTTAAGACTAGCGGGAGGAGGAGGCACAGATACGCAGTATTTT.

This clonotype was observed at least ten times. The chain employs TRBV6-2 or TRBV6-3 and TRBJ2-7; 13 bases line up with TRBD2. The V segment lost 6 bases and the J segment 3 bases; nucleotides outside the gene matches: 8. The length of the CDR3 is 16 residues. Germline V gene lookup returns CDR1 MNHEY and CDR2 SVGEGT. CDR3 amino acids: CASRTSGLAGDYEQYF. The CDR3 DNA sequence: TGTGCCAGCAGAACCTCCGGACTAGCGGGGGACTACGAGCAGTACTTC.

This clonotype was counted ten times or more. V is TRBV7-2 and J is TRBJ2-3, with 8 bases identical to TRBD2. Unmatched junction bases numbered 8, after V lost 5 bases and J lost 1 base. Germline-derived CDR1 and CDR2 are SGHTA and FQGNSA. The CDR3 totals 16 residues. The CDR3 DNA sequence: TGTGCCAGCAGCCCTCGGGGGGGCGGCGGCACAGATACGCAGTATTTT. The encoded protein is CASSPRGGGGTDTQYF.

This clonotype was found many times. The rearrangement uses TRBV24-1 and TRBJ2-1, with D perhaps TRBD1 (5 bases). This CDR3 region has 11 residues. Per the germline V gene, CDR1 is KGHDR and CDR2 is SFDVKD. Trimming removed 7 bases at V and 9 bases at J, with 9 bases between. The CDR3 protein is CATSWGGEQFF. The CDR3 nucleotides are TGTGCCACCAGCTGGGGCGGTGAGCAGTTCTTC.

This clonotype was seen ten or more times. The V and J genes are TRBV3-1 and TRBJ2-7; 9 bases map to TRBD2. J gave up 2 bases and V 4 bases, and 3 bases lay outside the gene matches. CDR3 length equals 14 residues. The germline gives CDR1 LGHDT, CDR2 YNNKEL (reference sequence). As DNA, the CDR3 is TGTGCCAGCAGCCCCGGACTAGCGACCTACGAGCAGTACTTC. The encoded protein is CASSPGLATYEQYF.

This clonotype was recorded many times. The rearrangement uses TRBV5-1 and TRBJ2-7, with D possibly matching TRBD2 (6 bases). The CDR3 runs 13 residues. CDR1 is SGHRS, CDR2 YFSETQ, per germline. Between the trimmed V and J ends, which lost 4 bases and 1 base, there was a span of 9 bases. In nucleotides, the CDR3 is TGCGCCAGCAGCCGGGACTTGTCCTACGAGCAGTACTTC. Protein: CASSRDLSYEQYF.

The table lists this clonotype with many counts. J is TRBJ2-3 and V is TRBV20-1; D gene unclear. Per the germline V gene, CDR1 is DFQATT and CDR2 is SNEGSKA (reference sequence). Trimming took off 2 bases at V and 8 bases at J, with 17 bases between the two ends. The CDR3 runs to 14 residues. CDR3 sequence (DNA): TGCAGTGCTAGACCCTCGGACCGCGGTGGTACGCAGTATTTT. It encodes CSARPSDRGGTQYF.

Note on this clonotype: Mismatch with germline at one junction end may stem from a read error. The rearrangement uses TRBV29-1 and TRBJ2-1, with D possibly matching TRBD1 (6 bases). Germline CDR1 is SQVTM and CDR2 is ANQGSEA. This CDR3 comprises 15 residues. This CDR3 reads CSVGGVVTAYNEQFF. The DNA for the CDR3 is TGCAGTGTTGGGGGCGTGGTAACGGCGTACAATGAGCAGTTCTTC.

This clonotype was recorded many times. This chain uses TRBV20-1 with TRBJ2-5; the match to TRBD2 covers 8 bases. CDR3 length equals 14 residues. Trimming took 6 bases from V and 6 from J; bases not matched to a gene: 12. CDR1 and CDR2 from the germline V gene are DFQATT and SNEGSKA (reference sequence). CDR3 nucleotide sequence: TGCAGTGCCACGAGGGGGACTAGTGTAAAGACCCAGTACTTC. Its protein product is CSATRGTSVKTQYF.

Only a few counts were recorded for this clonotype. This sequence joins TRBV5-1 and TRBJ2-7; 8 nucleotides agree with TRBD1. The CDR3 covers 14 residues. Germline trimming cut 0 bases from V and 3 bases from J; bases unmatched to any gene: 2. Germline CDR1 and CDR2: SGHRS and YFSETQ. The CDR3, as DNA: TGCGCCAGCAGCTTGGACGGACAGGGCTACGAGCAGTACTTC. Its protein is CASSLDGQGYEQYF.